Described below is a single T cell receptor (beta chain) sequence and its context. Its specificity is unknown. These data belong to a study of T cells in narcolepsy. TCRdb keeps only in-frame clones here, not all; method: immunoSEQ multiplex PCR. The sample lists about 32,000 clones, roughly three quarters occurring once. The CDR3 has 13 amino acids. Germline CDR1 reads KGHSH; CDR2 reads LQKENI. Between the trimmed V and J ends, which lost 8 bases and 2 bases, there was a span of 12 bases. Regarding the study as a whole: Autoreactive clonotypes reportedly recurred in blood of same and different patients, not controls. HCRT-specific and TRIB2-specific autoreactive clonotypes appeared among same-patient CSF and blood CD4+ clonotypes.

The clonotype was recovered from a human donor in good health. The material sequenced was memory (CD45RA-) CD4+ T cells from blood. The chain couples TRBV18 to TRBJ2-5, with D unresolved. This CDR3 reads CASGRAKQETQYF. For the CDR3, the DNA is TGTGCCAGCGGTCGGGCGAAACAAGAGACCCAGTACTTC.